The sequence of this TCR beta chain was determined in a study of cytomegalovirus exposure and HLA in healthy donors. This CDR3 has 16 amino acids. V was clipped by 0 bases and J by 2 bases, with 12 bases between them. Germline V gene data show CDR1 as MNHNS and CDR2 as SASEGT. As concerns this clone: Its target is not known.

Findings of the study overall: When analyzed later, a missense DCLRE1C variant was found to be linked to TCR beta V- and J-gene trimming.

Primers: 60 Vbeta forward and 13 Jbeta reverse. Clones were read by immunoSEQ multiplex PCR, and TCRdb kept only the in-frame ones, dropping some. This repertoire shows about 140,000 clones, around 75% found once; its top ten account for 1.5% to 2%. This chain links TRBV6-1 with TRBJ2-3, with D tentatively TRBD1 (5 bases). Sequencing was done on a sample of PBMCs. The sequence came from a young woman in good health and CMV-seronegative. This chain's CDR3 is CASSEAALGVTDTQYF. The CDR3 nucleotides read TGTGCCAGCAGTGAAGCAGCTCTAGGGGTCACAGATACGCAGTATTTT.